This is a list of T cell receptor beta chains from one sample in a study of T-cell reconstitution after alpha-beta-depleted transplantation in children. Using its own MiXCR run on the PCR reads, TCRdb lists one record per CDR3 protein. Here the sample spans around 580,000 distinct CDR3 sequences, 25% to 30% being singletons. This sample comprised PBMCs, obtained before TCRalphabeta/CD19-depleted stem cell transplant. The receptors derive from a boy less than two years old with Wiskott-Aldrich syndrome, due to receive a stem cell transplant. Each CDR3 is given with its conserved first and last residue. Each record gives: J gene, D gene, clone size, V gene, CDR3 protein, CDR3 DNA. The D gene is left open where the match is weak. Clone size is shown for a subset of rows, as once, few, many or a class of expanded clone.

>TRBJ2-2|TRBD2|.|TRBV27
CASSSGTSGSVSGELFF
TGTGCCAGCAGTTCCGGGACTAGCGGGAGTGTCTCCGGGGAGCTGTTTTTT
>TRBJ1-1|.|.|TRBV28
CASSLFGTLQYTEAFF
TGTGCCAGCAGTTTATTTGGGACACTCCAATACACTGAAGCTTTCTTT
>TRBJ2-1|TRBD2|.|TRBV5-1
CASSWGLADEQFF
TGCGCCAGCAGCTGGGGACTAGCGGATGAGCAGTTCTTC
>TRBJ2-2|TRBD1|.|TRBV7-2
CASRSPGTGNTGELFF
TGTGCCAGCAGATCCCCCGGGACAGGGAACACCGGGGAGCTGTTTTTT
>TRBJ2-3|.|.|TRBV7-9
CASSLVQGRTDTQYF
TGTGCCAGCAGCTTAGTACAAGGGCGTACAGATACGCAGTATTTT
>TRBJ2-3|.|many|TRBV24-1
CATSDPRGPTDTQYF
TGTGCCACCAGTGACCCTCGGGGACCAACAGATACGCAGTATTTT
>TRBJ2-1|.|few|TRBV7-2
CASSLNPGHHNEQFF
TGTGCCAGCAGCTTAAATCCGGGACACCACAATGAGCAGTTCTTC
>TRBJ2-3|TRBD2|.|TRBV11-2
CASRLKGLAIFTDTQYF
TGTGCCAGCAGACTGAAGGGACTAGCGATTTTCACAGATACGCAGTATTTT
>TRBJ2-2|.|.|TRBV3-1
CASSQVPSGLTGELFF
TGTGCCAGCAGCCAAGTGCCCAGCGGTCTCACCGGGGAGCTGTTTTTT
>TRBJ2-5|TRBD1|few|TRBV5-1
CASSLGRDRRETQYF
TGCGCCAGCAGCTTGGGCCGGGACAGAAGAGAGACCCAGTACTTC
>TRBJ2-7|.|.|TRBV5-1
CASSLQVTQDEQYF
TGCGCCAGCAGCTTACAGGTTACCCAAGACGAGCAGTACTTC
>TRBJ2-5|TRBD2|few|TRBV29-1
CSSGRGETQYF
TGCAGCTCGGGGAGGGGTGAGACCCAGTACTTC
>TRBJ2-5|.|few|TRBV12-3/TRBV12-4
CASRSGQKKTQYF
TGTGCCAGCAGATCGGGACAAAAGAAGACCCAGTACTTC
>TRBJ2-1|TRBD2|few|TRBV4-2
CASSQEGSGVGNEQFF
TGTGCCAGCAGCCAAGAAGGTAGCGGGGTGGGTAATGAGCAGTTCTTC
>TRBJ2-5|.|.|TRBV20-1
CSASGPAVWKETQYF
TGCAGTGCCAGTGGCCCTGCCGTCTGGAAAGAGACCCAGTACTTC
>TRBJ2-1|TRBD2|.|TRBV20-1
CSARKAGADDEQFF
TGCAGTGCTAGGAAAGCGGGAGCGGACGATGAGCAGTTCTTC
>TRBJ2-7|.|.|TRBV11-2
CASSRWWRPYEQYF
TGTGCCAGCAGCCGTTGGTGGAGGCCTTACGAGCAGTACTTC
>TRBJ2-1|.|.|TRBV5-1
CASSFQLPPRDEQFF
TGCGCCAGCAGCTTTCAGCTTCCCCCGAGGGATGAGCAGTTCTTC
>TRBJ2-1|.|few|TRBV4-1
CASSQDPGTRYNEQFF
TGCGCCAGCAGCCAAGACCCGGGGACCCGGTACAATGAGCAGTTCTTC
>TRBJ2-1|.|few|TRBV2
CASTGIRETRNEQFF
TGTGCCAGCACGGGCATCCGGGAGACGAGGAATGAGCAGTTCTTC
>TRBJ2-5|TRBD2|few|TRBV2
CASLYGGSGETQYF
TGTGCCAGCCTATATGGCGGGAGTGGAGAGACCCAGTACTTC
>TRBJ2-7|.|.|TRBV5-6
CASSPRQYSYEQYF
TGTGCCAGCAGCCCTCGACAGTATTCCTACGAGCAGTACTTC
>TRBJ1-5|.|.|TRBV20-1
CSARGENQPQHF
TGCAGTGCCCGAGGGGAGAATCAGCCCCAGCATTTT
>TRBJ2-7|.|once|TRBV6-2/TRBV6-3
CASMQGRMSDEQYF
TGTGCCAGCATGCAGGGTCGGATGAGCGACGAGCAGTACTTC
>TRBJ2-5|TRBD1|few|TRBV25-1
CASSPPGTGQETQYF
TGTGCCAGCAGCCCCCCAGGGACAGGCCAGGAGACCCAGTACTTC
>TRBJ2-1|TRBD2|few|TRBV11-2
CASSLAGGLGEQFF
TGTGCCAGCAGCCTAGCGGGAGGATTGGGTGAGCAGTTCTTC
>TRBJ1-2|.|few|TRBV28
CASSDPPGYGYTF
TGTGCCAGCAGCGACCCCCCGGGCTATGGCTACACCTTC
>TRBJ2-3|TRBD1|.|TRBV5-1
CASSLSGQGVDTQYF
TGCGCCAGCAGCTTGTCGGGACAGGGGGTAGATACGCAGTATTTT
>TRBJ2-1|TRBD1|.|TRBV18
CASSPLGTGDEQFF
TGTGCCAGCTCACCACTCGGAACAGGGGATGAGCAGTTCTTC
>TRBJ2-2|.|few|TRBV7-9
CASSFRTPGELFF
TGTGCCAGCAGCTTTCGTACTCCCGGGGAGCTGTTTTTT
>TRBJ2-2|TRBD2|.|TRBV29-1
CSVEPSGVTGELFF
TGCAGCGTTGAACCTAGCGGGGTCACCGGGGAGCTGTTTTTT
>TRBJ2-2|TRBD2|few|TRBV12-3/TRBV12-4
CASSLRTLAQYTGELFF
TGTGCCAGCAGTTTAAGAACACTAGCGCAATACACCGGGGAGCTGTTTTTT
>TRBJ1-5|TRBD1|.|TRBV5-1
CASSLGQGAGQPQHF
TGCGCCAGCAGCTTGGGACAGGGGGCAGGGCAGCCCCAGCATTTT
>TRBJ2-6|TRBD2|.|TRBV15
CATSREGGVGANVLTF
TGTGCCACCAGCAGAGAGGGAGGGGTCGGGGCCAACGTCCTGACTTTC
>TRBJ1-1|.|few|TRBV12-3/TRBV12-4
CASTTNILGDGAEAFF
TGTGCCAGCACCACCAATATTCTAGGGGATGGGGCTGAAGCTTTCTTT
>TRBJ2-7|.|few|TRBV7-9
CASSLAALAIPYEQYF
TGTGCCAGCAGCTTAGCCGCCCTAGCGATCCCCTACGAGCAGTACTTC
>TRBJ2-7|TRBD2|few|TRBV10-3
CAISPQTSGSTYEQYF
TGTGCCATCAGTCCTCAGACTAGCGGGAGCACATACGAGCAGTACTTC
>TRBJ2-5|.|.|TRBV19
CASSVNRGLRETQYF
TGTGCCAGTAGTGTCAACAGGGGACTCCGGGAGACCCAGTACTTC